This TCR beta chain was captured by sequencing in a study of cytomegalovirus exposure and HLA in healthy donors. Study results and caveats: An analysis done earlier found most TCR beta V segments productive about 90% or about 30% of the time. HLA restriction was apparent for most CMV-associated TCR beta chains in a later analysis.

PCR primers comprised 60 Vbeta and 13 Jbeta primers. The assay was immunoSEQ multiplex PCR, and TCRdb's table has in-frame clones only and misses some. The profile shows 95,000 to 150,000 clones, just over 15% of them singletons. This clone was observed a handful of times. Its antigen is as yet unknown. The CDR3 has 16 residues. CDR1 and CDR2 (germline): MGHDK, SYGVNS. The V and J ends lost 4 bases and 7 bases respectively, with 23 bases between them. Sequencing input: PBMCs. The sequence was collected from a woman between 18 and 29 years old in good health and CMV-seronegative. The genes are TRBV25-1 and TRBJ2-7; TRBD1 is a possible D gene (6 bases). Here the CDR3 reads CASSGVDTLRGREQYF. The CDR3 DNA sequence: TGTGCCAGCAGTGGGGTGGACACCCTCAGGGGTAGAGAGCAGTACTTC.